The rows below give T cell receptor beta chains drawn from one sample of a study of control samples from healthy donors and cancer patients. Data came from immunoSEQ multiplex PCR; TCRdb stores just in-frame clones and leaves some out. The table lists 90,000 to 100,000 clones, approximately 80% of them singletons. Material: blood. All receptors come from a woman in her 30s in good health. Each CDR3 is given with its conserved first and last residue. D genes are given only for firm matches. Size is stated for part of the rows, as once, few or many counts, or as a class when the clone is expanded.

v_gene	j_gene	d_gene	len	abundance	CDR3nt	CDR3aa
TRBV18	TRBJ2-5	NA	14	NA	TGTGCCAGCTCACCACTTAACGATGGGGAGACCCAGTACTTC	CASSPLNDGETQYF
TRBV6-5	TRBJ2-5	TRBD1	15	NA	TGTGCCAGCAGTTCGGACAGGGGAAGGAAGGAGACCCAGTACTTC	CASSSDRGRKETQYF
TRBV29-1	TRBJ2-5	TRBD2	15	NA	TGCAGCGTTGATTCTAAGCGGGGGTCGGGGGAGACCCAGTACTTC	CSVDSKRGSGETQYF
TRBV29-1	TRBJ1-1	NA	12	NA	TGCAGCGGGCGGACAGTGAACACTGAAGCTTTCTTT	CSGRTVNTEAFF
TRBV5-6	TRBJ2-3	NA	15	NA	TGTGCCAGCAGCGTCCAGCCAGGCAGCACAGATACGCAGTATTTT	CASSVQPGSTDTQYF
TRBV9	TRBJ1-2	TRBD1	15	NA	TGTGCCAGCAGCGAAACAGGGGGCATGGACTATGGCTACACCTTC	CASSETGGMDYGYTF
TRBV5-5	TRBJ1-2	NA	15	NA	TGTGCCAGCAGCTTCAGGGCGGGGCCCAACTATGGCTACACCTTC	CASSFRAGPNYGYTF
TRBV4-2	TRBJ1-2	NA	15	NA	TGTGCCAGCAGCCAAGTTGGGTCCCCCATATATGGCTACACCTTC	CASSQVGSPIYGYTF
TRBV3-1/TRBV3-2	TRBJ2-5	NA	14	NA	TGTGCCAGCAGACACAAGGGAGTATGGGAGACCCAGTACTTC	CASRHKGVWETQYF
TRBV7-8	TRBJ1-5	TRBD1	15	NA	TGTGCCAGCAGCTTAAGCCAGGGGGCGGGACAGCCCCAGCATTTT	CASSLSQGAGQPQHF
TRBV28	TRBJ2-2	NA	13	once	TGTGCCAGCAGCGGCAGGAACACCGGGGAGCTGTTTTTT	CASSGRNTGELFF
TRBV5-6	TRBJ1-1	NA	14	NA	TGTGCCAGCAGCCGTCCCGTGGGGGACACTGAAGCTTTCTTT	CASSRPVGDTEAFF
TRBV24-1	TRBJ2-3	TRBD2	14	few	TGTGCCACCAGTAGCGGGGGAGCAGGGGATACGCAGTATTTT	CATSSGGAGDTQYF
TRBV10-3	TRBJ2-5	NA	16	NA	TGTGCCATCAGTGAGAGAACAGGGATTCGGGAAGAGACCCAGTACTTC	CAISERTGIREETQYF
TRBV3-1/TRBV3-2	TRBJ2-5	NA	15	NA	TGTGCCAGCAGCCAGCCCGGGACTTTACAAGAGACCCAGTACTTC	CASSQPGTLQETQYF
TRBV18	TRBJ2-6	NA	12	NA	TGTGCCAGCTCGGATGGGGCCAACGTCCTGACTTTC	CASSDGANVLTF
TRBV5-1	TRBJ2-2	NA	15	NA	TGCGCCAGCAGCCTAAAGGGCGAGGGTGCCGGGGAGCTGTTTTTT	CASSLKGEGAGELFF
TRBV9	TRBJ1-1	NA	14	NA	TGTGCCAGCAGCGGAACCACAGGGATCGCTGAAGCTTTCTTT	CASSGTTGIAEAFF
TRBV25-1	TRBJ1-2	TRBD1	16	NA	TGTGCCAGCAGTGAATACAGGGACAGCATTCATTATGGCTACACCTTC	CASSEYRDSIHYGYTF
TRBV27	TRBJ1-1	NA	14	few	TGTGCCACCGTTCTTCTTGGGATGAACACTGAAGCTTTCTTT	CATVLLGMNTEAFF
TRBV7-9	TRBJ1-6	NA	17	NA	TGTGCCAGCAGCTTAGCCGGATCGAGCTCCTATAATTCACCCCTCCACTTT	CASSLAGSSSYNSPLHF
TRBV6-1	TRBJ1-5	NA	15	few	TGTGCCAGCAGTGAAGGGGGAAGGGGCAATCAGCCCCAGCATTTT	CASSEGGRGNQPQHF
TRBV5-1	TRBJ2-2	NA	13	NA	TGCGCCAGCAGCTTGGACCCAACCGGGGAGCTGTTTTTT	CASSLDPTGELFF
TRBV18	TRBJ2-2	NA	14	NA	TGTGCCAGCTCACCGACGGATCACACCGGGGAGCTGTTTTTT	CASSPTDHTGELFF
TRBV7-9	TRBJ1-2	TRBD1	15	few	TGTGCCAGCAGCTTAAAGGGGGACAGTAACTATGGCTACACCTTC	CASSLKGDSNYGYTF
TRBV7-8	TRBJ2-5	NA	15	NA	TGTGCCAGCACCCAACGGGCCAAAAGCGGAGAGACCCAGTACTTC	CASTQRAKSGETQYF
TRBV5-4	TRBJ2-5	NA	12	NA	TGTGCCAGCAGCTTGATTGACGAGACCCAGTACTTC	CASSLIDETQYF
TRBV6-4	TRBJ1-5	NA	12	NA	TGTGCCAGCAGTGAAACAGTGCGGCCCCAGCATTTT	CASSETVRPQHF
TRBV5-1	TRBJ2-6	NA	15	NA	TGCGCCAGCAGCCCCTTATTGTCTGGGGCCAACGTCCTGACTTTC	CASSPLLSGANVLTF
TRBV3-1/TRBV3-2	TRBJ1-3	NA	13	NA	TGTGCCAGCAGCCAACCGGCGGGAAACACCATATATTTT	CASSQPAGNTIYF
TRBV30	TRBJ2-7	NA	12	few	TGTGCCTGGAGTGACAGCGGCTACGAGCAGTACTTC	CAWSDSGYEQYF
TRBV5-1	TRBJ2-1	TRBD2	16	NA	TGCGCCAGCAGCTCGGAAGCGGGGGGGCTATACAATGAGCAGTTCTTC	CASSSEAGGLYNEQFF
TRBV11-3	TRBJ2-4	NA	17	NA	TGTGCCAGCAGCCTCGGTAGGGCTTCGGGGGCCAAAAACATTCAGTACTTC	CASSLGRASGAKNIQYF
TRBV9	TRBJ2-7	NA	14	NA	TGTGCCAGCAGCGGGAACTATTGGGTCCACGAGCAGTACTTC	CASSGNYWVHEQYF
TRBV6-5	TRBJ1-2	TRBD1	16	many	TGTGCCAGCAGTTACTCGAGGACAGGGGGCCATTATGGCTACACCTTC	CASSYSRTGGHYGYTF
TRBV12-1	TRBJ2-7	NA	16	NA	TGTGCCAGCAGCTTGACTAGCGGGGGACCAGGAAGGGAGCAGTACTTC	CASSLTSGGPGREQYF
TRBV2	TRBJ2-1	NA	15	NA	TGTGCCATCAGGCGGGACAGAAACTCCTACAATGAGCAGTTCTTC	CAIRRDRNSYNEQFF
TRBV7-3	TRBJ1-6	NA	13	NA	TGTGCCAGCAGCTTAAAGCCCGGCTCACCCCTCCACTTT	CASSLKPGSPLHF
TRBV9	TRBJ1-6	TRBD1	15	NA	TGTGCCAGCAGCGTTTATGGGACAGATAATTCACCCCTCCACTTT	CASSVYGTDNSPLHF
TRBV6-6	TRBJ1-1	NA	11	NA	TGTGCCAGCAGACCCAGGGTTGAAGCTTTCTTT	CASRPRVEAFF
TRBV9	TRBJ1-1	NA	13	medium-sized	TGTGCCAGCAGCCATCCCCTCAGGGGACGGGCTTTCTTT	CASSHPLRGRAFF
TRBV2	TRBJ2-4	NA	14	NA	TGTGCCAGCAGTGGACAGTTAGCCAAAAACATTCAGTACTTC	CASSGQLAKNIQYF
TRBV6-6	TRBJ1-5	NA	11	NA	TGTGCCATCGAGCGGGGCCAGCCCCAGCATTTT	CAIERGQPQHF
TRBV6-2/TRBV6-3	TRBJ2-2	NA	16	NA	TGTGCCAGCAGTTACGGAGGGGGCTGGGGTGCCGGGGAGCTGTTTTTT	CASSYGGGWGAGELFF
TRBV24-1	TRBJ2-3	NA	16	NA	TGTGCCACCAGTGATTTGGGGCAGGGGCAGTCAGATACGCAGTATTTT	CATSDLGQGQSDTQYF
TRBV30	TRBJ2-7	NA	12	NA	TGTGCCTGGACGGGCAGAGGATACGAGCAGTACTTC	CAWTGRGYEQYF
TRBV4-3	TRBJ1-4	NA	15	NA	TGCGCCAGCAGCCAAGACGAACAGGGTAATGAAAAACTGTTTTTT	CASSQDEQGNEKLFF
TRBV3-1/TRBV3-2	TRBJ1-2	NA	13	NA	TGTGCCAGCAGCCAAGGACAGGCCTATGGCTACACCTTC	CASSQGQAYGYTF
TRBV5-1	TRBJ2-7	TRBD1	15	NA	TGCGCCAGCAGCTCGACAGGGTCCTTCTCCTACGAGCAGTACTTC	CASSSTGSFSYEQYF